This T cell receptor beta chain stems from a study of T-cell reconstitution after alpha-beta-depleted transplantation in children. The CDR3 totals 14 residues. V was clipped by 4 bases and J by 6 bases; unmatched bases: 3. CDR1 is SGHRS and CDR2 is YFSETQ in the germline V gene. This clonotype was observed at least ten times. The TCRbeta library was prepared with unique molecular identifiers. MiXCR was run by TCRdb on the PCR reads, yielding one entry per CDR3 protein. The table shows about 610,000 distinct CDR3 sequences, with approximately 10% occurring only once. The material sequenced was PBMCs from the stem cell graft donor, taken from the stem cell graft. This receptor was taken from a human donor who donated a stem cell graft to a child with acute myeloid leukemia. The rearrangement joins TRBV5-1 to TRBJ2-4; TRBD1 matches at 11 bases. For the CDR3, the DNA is TGCGCCAGCAGCCCTGGGACAGGGGGAAACATTCAGTACTTC. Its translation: CASSPGTGGNIQYF.